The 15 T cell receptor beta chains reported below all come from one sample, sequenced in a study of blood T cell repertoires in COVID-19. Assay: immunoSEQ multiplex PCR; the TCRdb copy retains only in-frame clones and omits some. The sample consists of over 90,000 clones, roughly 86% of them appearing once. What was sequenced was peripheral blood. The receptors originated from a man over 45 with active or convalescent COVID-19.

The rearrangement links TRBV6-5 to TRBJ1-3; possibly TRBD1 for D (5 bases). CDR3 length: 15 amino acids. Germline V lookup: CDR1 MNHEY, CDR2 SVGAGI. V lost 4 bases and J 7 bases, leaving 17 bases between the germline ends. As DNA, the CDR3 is TGTGCCAGCAGTTCACAGGTCCCCCCGGCGAACACCATATATTTT. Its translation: CASSSQVPPANTIYF.

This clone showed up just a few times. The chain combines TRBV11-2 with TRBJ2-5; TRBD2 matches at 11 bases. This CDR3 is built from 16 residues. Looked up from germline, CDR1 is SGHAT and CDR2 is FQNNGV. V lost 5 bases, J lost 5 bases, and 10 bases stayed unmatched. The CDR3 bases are TGTGCCAGCAGCGCTACCAGACTAGCGGGGAGTGAGACCCAGTACTTC. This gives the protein CASSATRLAGSETQYF.

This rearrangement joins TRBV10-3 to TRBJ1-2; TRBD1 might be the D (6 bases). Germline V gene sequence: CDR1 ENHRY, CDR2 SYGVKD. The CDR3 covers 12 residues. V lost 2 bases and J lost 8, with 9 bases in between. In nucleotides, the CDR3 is TGTGCCATCAGTGAGGTTGGGGGCGGCTACACCTTC. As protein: CAISEVGGGYTF.

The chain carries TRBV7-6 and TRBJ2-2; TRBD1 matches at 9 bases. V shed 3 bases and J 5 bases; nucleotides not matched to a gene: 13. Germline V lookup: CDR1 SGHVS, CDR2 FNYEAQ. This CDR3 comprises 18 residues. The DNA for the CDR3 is TGTGCCAGCAGCTTCCCGAGGGAGGGGACAGGGAGTACCGGGGAGCTGTTTTTT. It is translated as CASSFPREGTGSTGELFF. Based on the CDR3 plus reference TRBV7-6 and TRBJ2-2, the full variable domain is GAGVSQSPRYKVTKRGQDVALRCDPISGHVSLYWYRQALGQGPEFLTYFNYEAQQDKSGLPNDRFSAERPEGSISTLTIQRTEQRDSAMYRCASSFPREGTGSTGELFFGEGSRLTVL.

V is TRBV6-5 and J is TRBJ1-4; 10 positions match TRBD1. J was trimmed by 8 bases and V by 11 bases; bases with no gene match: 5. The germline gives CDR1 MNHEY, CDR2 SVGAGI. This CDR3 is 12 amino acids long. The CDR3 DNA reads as TGTGCCGCGGGACAGGGGAAGGAAAAACTGTTTTTT. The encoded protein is CAAGQGKEKLFF.

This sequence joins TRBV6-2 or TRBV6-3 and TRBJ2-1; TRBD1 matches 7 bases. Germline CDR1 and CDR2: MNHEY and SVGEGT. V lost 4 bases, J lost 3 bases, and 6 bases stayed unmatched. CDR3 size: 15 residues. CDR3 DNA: TGTGCCAGCAGTTCAGACAGGGTATTCTACAATGAGCAGTTCTTC. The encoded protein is CASSSDRVFYNEQFF.

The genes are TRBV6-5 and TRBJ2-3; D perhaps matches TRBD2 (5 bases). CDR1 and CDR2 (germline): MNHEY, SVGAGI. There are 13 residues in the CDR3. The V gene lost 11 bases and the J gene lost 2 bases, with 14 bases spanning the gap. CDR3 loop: CASTGSPTDTQYF. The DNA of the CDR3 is TGTGCCTCTACGGGGTCACCCACAGATACGCAGTATTTT.

The CDR3 DNA sequence: TGTGCCAGTAGTAAGGCGGGACGGCGCTCTGGGGCCAACGTCCTGACTTTC. Translating it yields CASSKAGRRSGANVLTF. The rearrangement uses TRBV19 and TRBJ2-6; D might be TRBD2 (6 bases). This CDR3 comprises 17 residues. Germline V gives CDR1 LNHDA, CDR2 SQIVND (reference sequence). V was pared by 4 bases and J by 0 bases, with 13 bases between.

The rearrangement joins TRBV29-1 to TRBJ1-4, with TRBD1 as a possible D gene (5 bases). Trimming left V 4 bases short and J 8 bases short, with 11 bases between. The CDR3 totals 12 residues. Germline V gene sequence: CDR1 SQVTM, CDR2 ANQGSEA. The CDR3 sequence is CSVGRGSEKLFF. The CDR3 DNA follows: TGCAGCGTTGGTAGGGGAAGCGAAAAACTGTTTTTT.

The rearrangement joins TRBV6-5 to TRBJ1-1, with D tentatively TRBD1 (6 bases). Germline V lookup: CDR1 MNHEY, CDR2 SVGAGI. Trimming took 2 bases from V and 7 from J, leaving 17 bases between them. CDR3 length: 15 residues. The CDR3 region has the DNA TGTGCCAGCAGTTACACCGTCAATAGACAGGATGAAGCTTTCTTT. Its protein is CASSYTVNRQDEAFF.

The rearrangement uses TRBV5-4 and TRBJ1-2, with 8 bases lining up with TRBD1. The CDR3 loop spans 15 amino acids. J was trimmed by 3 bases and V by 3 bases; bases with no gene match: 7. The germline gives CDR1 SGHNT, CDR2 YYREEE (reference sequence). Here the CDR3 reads CASSSGGHLDYGYTF. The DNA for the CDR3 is TGTGCCAGCAGCTCAGGGGGCCATCTGGACTATGGCTACACCTTC.

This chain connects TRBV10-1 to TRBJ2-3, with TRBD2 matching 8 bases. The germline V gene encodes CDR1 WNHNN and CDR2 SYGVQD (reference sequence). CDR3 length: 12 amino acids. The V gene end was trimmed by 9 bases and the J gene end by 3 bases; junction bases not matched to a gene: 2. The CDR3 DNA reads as TGCGCCAGTAGCGGGGTTACAGATACGCAGTATTTT. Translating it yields CASSGVTDTQYF.

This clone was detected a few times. CDR3 in DNA: TGTGCCAGCTCACCATTCAGGACAGGGGACAATGAGCAGTTCTTC. Its protein is CASSPFRTGDNEQFF. The rearrangement joins TRBV18 to TRBJ2-1; 9 bases are a match to TRBD1. Trimming took 2 bases from V and 5 from J; bases not matched to a gene: 4. Germline CDR1 KGHSH, CDR2 LQKENI. The CDR3 sequence is 15 residues long.

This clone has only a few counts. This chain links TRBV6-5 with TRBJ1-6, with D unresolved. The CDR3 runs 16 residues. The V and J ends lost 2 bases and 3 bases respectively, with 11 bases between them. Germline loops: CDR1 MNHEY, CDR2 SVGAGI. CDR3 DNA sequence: TGTGCCAGCAGTTACGGCACCTTCAACTATAATTCACCCCTCCACTTT. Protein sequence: CASSYGTFNYNSPLHF.

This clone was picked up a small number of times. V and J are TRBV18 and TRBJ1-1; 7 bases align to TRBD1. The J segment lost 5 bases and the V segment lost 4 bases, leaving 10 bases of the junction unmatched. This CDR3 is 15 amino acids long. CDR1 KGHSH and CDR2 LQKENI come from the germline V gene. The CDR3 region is CASSRAGTVSTEAFF. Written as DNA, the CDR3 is TGTGCCAGCTCACGCGCCGGGACAGTGTCGACTGAAGCTTTCTTT. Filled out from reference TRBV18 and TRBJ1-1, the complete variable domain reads NAGVMQNPRHLVRRRGQEARLRCSPMKGHSHVYWYRQLPEEGLKFMVYLQKENIIDESGMPKERFSAEFPKEGPSILRIQQVVRGDSAAYFCASSRAGTVSTEAFFGQGTRLTVV.